The 9 T cell receptor beta chains in this list originate from one sample, sequenced in a study of blood T cell repertoires in COVID-19. Clones were sequenced by immunoSEQ multiplex PCR, and TCRdb holds only the in-frame ones, with some missing. Of 80,000 to 95,000 clones detected, approximately 80% appear once; the ten largest clones hold 44%. Source material: peripheral blood. The origin of the receptors is a man aged 80 or over with acute or convalescent COVID-19.

V and J are TRBV7-3 and TRBJ2-3; D might be TRBD1 (6 bases). Per germline, CDR1 SGHTA and CDR2 FQGTGA. Deletions cut 5 bases from V and 0 bases from J, with 9 bases between. The CDR3 consists of 14 residues. CDR3 in amino acids: CASSPGTSTDTQYF. The CDR3 DNA reads as TGTGCCAGCAGCCCCGGGACAAGCACAGATACGCAGTATTTT.

V and J are TRBV18 and TRBJ2-7, with unresolved D. Trimming stripped 2 bases from V and 5 bases from J, with 7 bases between. This CDR3 contains 12 residues. The germline V gene has CDR1 KGHSH and CDR2 LQKENI. The DNA for the CDR3 is TGTGCCAGCTCACCAAGCCTAAACGAGCAGTACTTC. Translated: CASSPSLNEQYF.

The rearrangement uses TRBV4-1 and TRBJ2-3, with D tentatively TRBD2 (6 bases). Germline CDR1 MGHRA, CDR2 YSYEKL. V lost 1 base, J lost 4 bases, and 18 bases lay in between. CDR3 size: 17 residues. The CDR3 DNA sequence: TGCGCCAGCAGCCAAGGCCCGCTCGGAGCGGGTGCAGATACGCAGTATTTT. It codes for CASSQGPLGAGADTQYF.

V usage is TRBV5-1 and J usage is TRBJ1-2, with a possible D match to TRBD1 (5 bases). The CDR3 covers 12 residues. V was clipped by 0 bases and J by 13 bases, with 13 bases between them. Germline V gene sequence: CDR1 SGHRS, CDR2 YFSETQ. As DNA, the CDR3 is TGCGCCAGCAGCTTGGAGGCAGGGCCACTCACCTTC. Translating it yields CASSLEAGPLTF.

The V gene is TRBV28, the J gene TRBJ1-5; D possibly corresponds to TRBD1 (5 bases). CDR1 and CDR2 (germline): MDHEN, SYDVKM. The ends were cut back, 2 bases at V and 1 base at J, with 12 bases in the middle. CDR3 length: 16 residues. CDR3 loop: CASSLILAGSNQPQHF. CDR3 nucleotides: TGTGCCAGCAGTTTAATCTTAGCAGGGAGCAATCAGCCCCAGCATTTT.

This clone was counted only a few times. The chain carries TRBV6-5 and TRBJ1-5; D is perhaps TRBD1 (5 bases). CDR1 is MNHEY and CDR2 is SVGAGI in the germline V gene. The CDR3 length is 15 residues. V dropped 0 bases and J dropped 5 bases, with 11 bases sitting between them. The DNA for the CDR3 is TGTGCCAGCAGTTACTCGGTAGGGGCTGATCAGCCCCAGCATTTT. Residues: CASSYSVGADQPQHF.

The rearrangement joins TRBV7-9 to TRBJ1-1; 8 nucleotides match TRBD1. The germline CDR1 and CDR2 sequences are SEHNR and FQNEAQ (reference sequence). The CDR3 is 15 residues long. Germline trimming cut 5 bases from V and 0 bases from J; bases unmatched to any gene: 5. CDR3 sequence (DNA): TGTGCCAGCAGCAGGGAGACAGGGGTGAACACTGAAGCTTTCTTT. Its translation: CASSRETGVNTEAFF.

The gene calls are TRBV18 and TRBJ1-1; 8 nucleotides line up with TRBD1. Germline V gene data show CDR1 as KGHSH and CDR2 as LQKENI. The trim removed 3 bases at V and 4 bases at J, leaving 7 bases unmatched. This CDR3 spans 15 amino acids. The chain's CDR3 is CASSPQGAVGTEAFF. The CDR3 nucleotides are TGTGCCAGCTCACCGCAGGGGGCAGTAGGCACTGAAGCTTTCTTT.

The V gene is TRBV5-1, the J gene TRBJ2-2; 11 bases agree with TRBD1. Unmatched junction bases numbered 8, after V lost 5 bases and J lost 5 bases. This CDR3 contains 16 residues. In germline, CDR1 is SGHRS, CDR2 YFSETQ. In nucleotides, the CDR3 is TGCGCCAGCAGAGCCGTAGGGACAGGGGGTACCGGGGAGCTGTTTTTT. This sequence encodes CASRAVGTGGTGELFF.